This entry describes one T cell receptor beta chain. Its cognate antigen is unknown. Germline loops: CDR1 SGHTA, CDR2 FQGNSA. Trimming left V 5 bases short and J 8 bases short, with 15 bases between. CDR3 length: 13 residues. The sample is drawn from a study of OX40 agonist ivuxolimab in advanced cancers. Whole-study context: Subjects had a mean age of around 60 years, with a range of about 23 to 90; around 80% were male. Broader study findings: Among T cells, CD8+ cells averaged more expanded clones than CD4+ cells. Both blood CD4+ and CD8+ T cells showed clonal growth by week 6 at 0.1 to 3.0 mg/kg.

The method was immunoSEQ multiplex PCR; TCRdb's version includes in-frame clones alone and lacks a portion of them. Among about 83,000 clones, approximately 91% were seen once, and the ten largest hold more than 0.65%. The TCR comes from an adult with an advanced solid tumor such as melanoma, head and neck, liver or kidney cancer. Sample: CD4+ or CD8+ T cells sorted from blood, taken in a trial of the OX40 agonist ivuxolimab. This chain uses TRBV7-2 with TRBJ1-2; D uncertain. CDR3 residues: CASSLYEEGGYTF. The CDR3 DNA follows: TGTGCCAGCAGCCTCTACGAGGAGGGAGGCTACACCTTC.